Listed below are T cell receptor beta chains from one sample, sequenced in a study of long-term antiretroviral therapy in people with HIV. The data were produced by immunoSEQ multiplex PCR, yet TCRdb's version contains in-frame clones alone and is incomplete. The repertoire holds around 30,000 clones, with 93% as singletons. Sequences were derived from unsorted PBMCs, sampled 6.2 years after starting antiretroviral therapy. The receptors were gathered from a man in his forties with HIV. CDR3s include the opening cysteine and the closing phenylalanine or tryptophan. A D gene is named only where the DNA matches it firmly. Clone sizes are given selectively: once, few, many, or a class where the clone is expanded.

j_gene | d_gene | abundance | v_gene | len | CDR3nt | CDR3aa
TRBJ2-7 | . | once | TRBV2 | 15 | TGTGCCAGCAGGGTGAACAGCGCCCCCTCCTACGAGCAGTACTTC | CASRVNSAPSYEQYF
TRBJ2-3 | TRBD2 | . | TRBV4-1 | 18 | TGCGCCAGCAGCCGACTAGCGGGGGTGATAGAGGGAACAGATACGCAGTATTTT | CASSRLAGVIEGTDTQYF
TRBJ2-2 | TRBD1 | . | TRBV28 | 16 | TGTGCCAGCAGTTTAACCGGGACAGAGAACACCGGGGAGCTGTTTTTT | CASSLTGTENTGELFF
TRBJ2-2 | . | . | TRBV14 | 13 | TGTGCCAGCAACCTCCGTGGGACCGGGGAGCTGTTTTTT | CASNLRGTGELFF
TRBJ2-2 | . | . | TRBV9 | 16 | TGTGCCAGCAGCGAGCCGGATGGCAACCCAACCGGGGAGCTGTTTTTT | CASSEPDGNPTGELFF
TRBJ2-5 | . | . | TRBV10-1 | 14 | TGCGCCAGCTCTTCCAGGGACCGAAGAGAGACCCAGTACTTC | CASSSRDRRETQYF
TRBJ2-2 | . | . | TRBV7-3 | 17 | TGTGCCAGCAGCGACAGGGGAGGGTTCGCGAACACCGGGGAGCTGTTTTTT | CASSDRGGFANTGELFF
TRBJ2-6 | . | . | TRBV5-1 | 18 | TGCGCCAGCAGCTTGGTTCGTTCGGGGGACTCTGGGGCCAACGTCCTGACTTTC | CASSLVRSGDSGANVLTF
TRBJ2-7 | . | . | TRBV20-1 | 11 | TGCAGTGCGCGGCCTACCTACGAGCAGTACTTC | CSARPTYEQYF
TRBJ2-5 | . | . | TRBV2 | 17 | TGTGCCAGCAGTGCAGCCAAAACCGGATCGGGGCGAGCGACCCAGTACTTC | CASSAAKTGSGRATQYF
TRBJ2-1 | . | . | TRBV7-8 | 13 | TGTGCCAGCAGCTTAGCGGAGGTTTATGAGCAGTTCTTC | CASSLAEVYEQFF
TRBJ2-2 | . | . | TRBV6-5 | 15 | TGTGCCAGCAGTTGGAAGGGCCCGAACACCGGGGAGCTGTTTTTT | CASSWKGPNTGELFF
TRBJ1-5 | TRBD1 | . | TRBV6-6 | 14 | TGTGCCAGCAGGACAGGGGGGGTGGATCAGCCCCAGCATTTT | CASRTGGVDQPQHF
TRBJ2-7 | . | . | TRBV5-1 | 12 | TGCGCCAGCAGCTCGACCAGCTTCGAGCAGTACTTC | CASSSTSFEQYF
TRBJ2-7 | TRBD2 | . | TRBV2 | 14 | TGTGCCAGCAGTCCGACTAGCGGTAACTACGAGCAGTACTTC | CASSPTSGNYEQYF
TRBJ1-1 | TRBD1 | . | TRBV10-2 | 17 | TGCGCCAGCAGTGAGGAAACAGGGGTGCCTATGAACACTGAAGCTTTCTTT | CASSEETGVPMNTEAFF
TRBJ1-5 | TRBD1 | once | TRBV7-9 | 14 | TGTGCCAGCAGCCGGGACAGCGTGGATCAGCCCCAGCATTTT | CASSRDSVDQPQHF
TRBJ1-1 | . | . | TRBV7-3 | 16 | TGTGCCAGCAGCCCTTTGACAGTTCCCCGGGGCACTGAAGCTTTCTTT | CASSPLTVPRGTEAFF
TRBJ2-5 | TRBD1 | . | TRBV5-4 | 15 | TGTGCCAGCAGCCCAGAGACAGGGAATATGAAGACCCAGTACTTC | CASSPETGNMKTQYF
TRBJ1-2 | TRBD1 | once | TRBV7-9 | 13 | TGTGCCAGCAGCTCGACAGGGGGCGATGGCTACACCTTC | CASSSTGGDGYTF
TRBJ2-3 | . | . | TRBV10-2 | 14 | TGCGCCAGCAGTGAGTCAAGGGATCAAGATACGCAGTATTTT | CASSESRDQDTQYF
TRBJ2-5 | . | once | TRBV7-2 | 14 | TGTGCCAGCAGCTTAGGGTGGGGGCCAGAGACCCAGTACTTC | CASSLGWGPETQYF
TRBJ1-4 | . | . | TRBV6-5 | 13 | TGTGCCAGCAGACGGGGGAGTCGTGAAAAACTGTTTTTT | CASRRGSREKLFF
TRBJ1-1 | . | . | TRBV19 | 14 | TGTGCCAGCGTTCCAACAGGTTTCGGCACTGAAGCTTTCTTT | CASVPTGFGTEAFF
TRBJ2-2 | TRBD2 | . | TRBV9 | 19 | TGTGCCAGCAGCGTAGCTGCAGCTAGCGGGGGGATCAACACCGGGGAGCTGTTTTTT | CASSVAAASGGINTGELFF
TRBJ1-2 | . | . | TRBV18 | 15 | TGTGCCAGCTCACCAGGGTCGGGCAGTAACTATGGCTACACCTTC | CASSPGSGSNYGYTF
TRBJ2-7 | . | . | TRBV6-1 | 13 | TGTGCCTCAGAGATCCCAGGGGTGAGCGAGCAGTACTTC | CASEIPGVSEQYF
TRBJ1-1 | . | . | TRBV18 | 19 | TGTGCCAGCTCATCACAAGGACGACAATTCGGGGGTTTGAACACTGAAGCTTTCTTT | CASSSQGRQFGGLNTEAFF
TRBJ2-6 | TRBD1 | . | TRBV9 | 17 | TGTGCCAGCAGCGGCGCAGGGGGTGGCTCTGGGGCCAACGTCCTGACTTTC | CASSGAGGGSGANVLTF
TRBJ2-5 | . | . | TRBV6-6 | 13 | TGTGCCAGCAGCCCCACTAGCCGTGAGACCCAGTACTTC | CASSPTSRETQYF
TRBJ2-7 | TRBD1 | . | TRBV6-5 | 13 | TGTGCCAGCAGGAGGGGGCCATCCTACGAGCAGTACTTC | CASRRGPSYEQYF
TRBJ2-3 | . | . | TRBV18 | 13 | TGTGCCAGCTCACCAATAAGGTCAGATACGCAGTATTTT | CASSPIRSDTQYF
TRBJ2-3 | . | . | TRBV27 | 15 | TGTGCCAGCAGTCCGACTAGTAGGTTGACAGATACGCAGTATTTT | CASSPTSRLTDTQYF
TRBJ2-7 | . | . | TRBV25-1 | 14 | TGTGCCAGCAGTGCGCCGGGAATCCCCTACGAGCAGTACTTC | CASSAPGIPYEQYF
TRBJ1-2 | . | . | TRBV5-1 | 13 | TGCGCCAGCAGCTTGAGCCAGCGCTATGGCTACACCTTC | CASSLSQRYGYTF
TRBJ2-7 | . | . | TRBV4-1 | 14 | TGCGCCAGCAGCCAAGATCCCCGCAACTACGAGCAGTACTTC | CASSQDPRNYEQYF
TRBJ2-7 | . | . | TRBV5-1 | 14 | TGCGCCAGCAGCTTGTGGCAGGGGTCCTACGAGCAGTACTTC | CASSLWQGSYEQYF
TRBJ1-4 | . | . | TRBV10-3 | 13 | TGTGCCATCGCCAGGACAGATAATGAAAAACTGTTTTTT | CAIARTDNEKLFF